One T cell receptor beta chain is described in this entry. This CDR3 is built from 14 residues. Germline CDR1 and CDR2: LNHDA and SQIVND (reference sequence). The ends were cut back, 6 bases at V and 2 bases at J, with 14 bases in the middle. The data were obtained in a study of cytomegalovirus exposure and HLA in healthy donors. Libraries were prepared by immunoSEQ multiplex PCR; TCRdb keeps only in-frame clonotypes and omits some of them. The profile covers around 230,000 clones, with approximately 86% appearing a single time and roughly 1.2% taken by the ten largest. The rearrangement joins TRBV19 to TRBJ2-7; possible D gene TRBD1, 5 bases. Sequences were obtained from PBMCs. The receptor was isolated from a woman younger than 45 in good health and CMV-seropositive. The CDR3 nucleotides are TGTGCCAGTAGAACAGGCGGATTTCCCTACGAGCAGTACTTC. Protein sequence: CASRTGGFPYEQYF.